These T cell receptor beta chains were read from a single sample in a study of T cell repertoires in cytomegalovirus infection. Using its own MiXCR run on the reads, TCRdb lists one record per CDR3 protein. The sample contains about a million distinct CDR3 sequences, 31% of which appear only once. Their antigens remain unidentified. The sample was cultured CD8+ T cells from PBMCs, taken from culture after CMV antigen stimulation. These receptors were obtained from a human donor in good health (CMV status not recorded). Some clones in this sample may be carry-over from other donors' samples. Both conserved end residues are part of each CDR3. The D gene is left open where the match is weak. Size tells how often a clone was seen (once, few, many) or the class of an expanded clone, and some rows leave it out.

clone_size j_call cdr3_length d_call v_call cdr3_nt cdr3_aa
many TRBJ1-2 15 TRBD1 TRBV6-5 TGTGCCAGCAGTTACGGGACAGGGAACTTTTATGGCTACACCTTC CASSYGTGNFYGYTF
. TRBJ2-5 13 . TRBV6-2/TRBV6-3 TGTGCCAGCAGTTCTTTGAGACAAGAGACCCAGTACTTC CASSSLRQETQYF
. TRBJ1-6 14 . TRBV6-6 TGTGCCAGCAACATGACAGACCCTAATTCACCCCTCCACTTT CASNMTDPNSPLHF
many TRBJ1-1 14 TRBD1 TRBV12-3/TRBV12-4 TGTGCCAGCAGGGGACAGGGGGCAGACACTGAAGCTTTCTTT CASRGQGADTEAFF
. TRBJ2-2 19 TRBD2 TRBV6-5 TGTGCCAGCAGTTACTCGTCGTCTAGCGGGGGGGCGGGGACCGGGGAGCTGTTTTTT CASSYSSSSGGAGTGELFF
. TRBJ2-7 15 TRBD1 TRBV5-8 TGTGCCAGCACCGGGACAGGGACTTTCTTTGGCGAGCAGTACTTC CASTGTGTFFGEQYF
few TRBJ2-3 14 . TRBV14 TGTGCCAGCAGCCAGGGGGGGGCGGCAGATACGCAGTATTTT CASSQGGAADTQYF
many TRBJ1-6 15 TRBD1 TRBV7-2 TGTGCCAGCAGCTTCACGACAGGGCGGGGTTCACCCCTCCACTTT CASSFTTGRGSPLHF
few TRBJ2-5 14 . TRBV7-6 TGTGCCAGCAGCCCTCTAGCGAGCCAAGAGACCCAGTACTTC CASSPLASQETQYF
. TRBJ2-3 18 TRBD1 TRBV7-9 TGTGCCAGCAGGCCCTTATATCGACAGGGAAGAGACACAGATACGCAGTATTTT CASRPLYRQGRDTDTQYF
. TRBJ1-2 15 TRBD1 TRBV9 TGTGCCAGCAGCGATCCGGGACAGCGGTCAGGTGGCTACACCTTC CASSDPGQRSGGYTF
many TRBJ2-1 17 TRBD1 TRBV7-6 TGTGCCAGCAGCTCGCCGGGACAGGGGGGGAGAGTCAATGAGCAGTTCTTC CASSSPGQGGRVNEQFF
many TRBJ1-5 17 . TRBV27 TGTGCCAGCAGTGGGATAGACTGGGATTTGGGCAATCAGCCCCAGCATTTT CASSGIDWDLGNQPQHF
. TRBJ2-7 13 . TRBV15 TGTGCCACCACCGGGACCGAGACCTACGAGCAGTACTTC CATTGTETYEQYF
. TRBJ2-7 13 . TRBV19 TGTGCCAGTAGTTTGGGACAATCCCACGAGCAGTACTTC CASSLGQSHEQYF
. TRBJ2-3 14 . TRBV28 TGTGCCAATAGCCGGGACCTTGACACAGATACGCAGTATTTT CANSRDLDTDTQYF
. TRBJ1-2 12 . TRBV12-3/TRBV12-4 TGTGCCAGCAGTCCCGACTTATGGGGCTACACCTTC CASSPDLWGYTF
many TRBJ2-5 14 . TRBV12-3/TRBV12-4 TGTGCCAGCAGCCGCCGTGGGCAGGGGGAGACCCAGTACTTC CASSRRGQGETQYF
. TRBJ2-2 16 . TRBV4-1 TGCGCCAGCAGCCGCCCGACAGACGCGAACACCGGGGAGCTGTTTTTT CASSRPTDANTGELFF
. TRBJ2-3 14 . TRBV6-2/TRBV6-3 TGTGCCAGCAGTTCGCAGGGGGGTCCAGATACGCAGTATTTT CASSSQGGPDTQYF
. TRBJ2-5 17 TRBD2 TRBV5-1 TGCGCCAGCAGCTTTCGACTAGCGGGGGCCTCGGGGGAGACCCAGTACTTC CASSFRLAGASGETQYF
. TRBJ2-7 15 . TRBV7-9 TGTGCCAGCAGCTTAGTACACCGGGAAACCTACGAGCAGTACTTC CASSLVHRETYEQYF
few TRBJ2-1 14 . TRBV19 TGTGCCAGTAGTATCGTCGAGGGGGGCTATGAGCAGTTCTTC CASSIVEGGYEQFF
few TRBJ1-4 14 . TRBV11-2 TGTGCCAGCAGCTTGATAGGGGCTAATGAAAAACTGTTTTTT CASSLIGANEKLFF
few TRBJ2-1 13 . TRBV27 TGTGCCAGCAGACCTACTCTCTACAATGAGCAGTTCTTC CASRPTLYNEQFF
few TRBJ1-3 15 . TRBV9 TGTGCCAGCAGCACCCGCGGGCCCTCTGGAAACACCATATATTTT CASSTRGPSGNTIYF
. TRBJ1-2 16 . TRBV12-3/TRBV12-4 TGTGCCAGCATGGGGGACCTTGGAGGTGCTAACTATGGCTACACCTTC CASMGDLGGANYGYTF
few TRBJ1-5 13 . TRBV5-1 TGCGCCAGCAGACTAGACCGCAATCAGCCCCAGCATTTT CASRLDRNQPQHF
. TRBJ2-3 13 TRBD1 TRBV18 TGTGCCAGCTCACCACACCCGGACAGGGCGAAGTATTTT CASSPHPDRAKYF
. TRBJ2-1 18 . TRBV4-2 TGTGCCAGCAGCCAAGACGGGGGCACTTCAAGCTCCTACAATGAGCAGTTCTTC CASSQDGGTSSSYNEQFF
. TRBJ1-5 14 . TRBV7-2 TGTGTCAGCAGCTTCCGAATCGGCAATCAGCCCCAGCATTTT CVSSFRIGNQPQHF
. TRBJ2-7 13 . TRBV7-3 TGTGCCAGCAGCCACGGACGGTGGTTCGAGCAGTACTTC CASSHGRWFEQYF
few TRBJ2-7 15 . TRBV7-9 TGTGCCAGCAGCTTAGCGAAAAGGAGCTCCTACGAGCAGTACTTC CASSLAKRSSYEQYF
. TRBJ1-2 11 . TRBV10-3 TGTGCCATCAGGGACAATTTTGGCTACACCTTC CAIRDNFGYTF
. TRBJ1-2 14 TRBD1 TRBV27 TGCGCCAGCAGCCCAGGGGGCGCGGGGTATGGCTACACCTTC CASSPGGAGYGYTF
few TRBJ2-7 13 TRBD1 TRBV7-9 TGTGCCAGCGGGGGACAGGGTTCCTACGAGCAGTACTTC CASGGQGSYEQYF
few TRBJ2-1 13 TRBD1 TRBV6-6 TGTGCCAGCCTTAGGGACAGATACAATGAGCAGTTCTTC CASLRDRYNEQFF
. TRBJ2-5 16 TRBD2 TRBV28 TGTGCCAGCAGCCTACCAGGGCGGGGGTTCCAAGAGACCCAGTACTTC CASSLPGRGFQETQYF
. TRBJ2-7 15 TRBD1 TRBV6-6 TGTGCCAGCAGCTTAAGGGGACAGGGGGCGGACGAGCAGTACTTC CASSLRGQGADEQYF
few TRBJ2-1 16 . TRBV27 TGTGCCAGCAGTTTGAGCCGTCGAGTTGGGGCCCATGAGCAGTTCTTC CASSLSRRVGAHEQFF
. TRBJ2-1 19 TRBD1 TRBV7-2 TGTGCCAGCAGCTTAGTAGTGGGGGAGGACAGGGGGAAGAGCAATGAGCAGTTCTTC CASSLVVGEDRGKSNEQFF
. TRBJ2-7 15 . TRBV19 TGTGCCAGTAGTTTCCGGTTAAGCGGGCGGTACGAGCAGTACTTC CASSFRLSGRYEQYF
few TRBJ1-1 12 . TRBV20-1 TGCAGTGCTTCGGAAACGAGGGCTGAAGCTTTCTTT CSASETRAEAFF
few TRBJ2-2 15 TRBD1 TRBV7-6 TGTGCCAGCAGACCCGGACAGGGAGAAGCCGGGGAGCTGTTTTTT CASRPGQGEAGELFF
. TRBJ1-1 13 . TRBV6-1 TGTGCCAGCAGGTATAGAGAGAACACTGAAGCTTTCTTT CASRYRENTEAFF
many TRBJ2-1 16 TRBD1 TRBV10-3 TGTGCCATCACCACCAAGCAGACAGGGCCGTACAATGAGCAGTTCTTC CAITTKQTGPYNEQFF
. TRBJ2-5 18 . TRBV5-1 TGCGCCAGCAGCTTGGACGCGGCGGAAAGGGTCGCGGGGGAGACCCAGTACTTC CASSLDAAERVAGETQYF
once TRBJ1-4 14 . TRBV12-3/TRBV12-4 TGTGCCGGCAGCCCAATGGACGCGACTGAAAAACTGTTTTTT CAGSPMDATEKLFF
few TRBJ1-1 13 . TRBV15 TGTGCCACCAGCCCTAGCTGGGGGAATGAAGCTTTCTTT CATSPSWGNEAFF
. TRBJ1-2 17 . TRBV7-2 TGTGCCAGCAGCCCCCTGGGGATTATTACAGGGTCCTATGGCTACACCTTC CASSPLGIITGSYGYTF
. TRBJ2-6 14 . TRBV2 TGTGCCAGCATCTGGAAGGCTGGGGCCAACGTCCTGACTTTC CASIWKAGANVLTF
many TRBJ2-2 12 . TRBV7-8 TGTGCCAGCAGCTGGAACACCGGGGAGCTGTTTTTT CASSWNTGELFF
many TRBJ1-5 16 TRBD1 TRBV7-6 TGTGCCAGCAGCTTAGGATCCGGACAGGGAAATCAGCCCCAGCATTTT CASSLGSGQGNQPQHF
. TRBJ2-3 17 . TRBV6-6 TGTGCCAGCAGTTACCCCAGGCAGGAAGCTAGCACAGATACGCAGTATTTT CASSYPRQEASTDTQYF